The following is a TCR beta chain sequence with its context. This entry comes from a study of blood T cell repertoires in COVID-19. Across the whole study: Nucleic acid was either cDNA or gDNA, and it came from T cells, B-cell-depleted T cells, or PBMCs.

No more than 2 weeks before study entry, exposed participants had met a case of COVID-19. The table came from immunoSEQ multiplex PCR; TCRdb's copy has only in-frame clones and leaves some out. The table has a few hundred thousand clones, 85% to 90% seen once. V was trimmed by 5 bases and J by 5 bases, leaving 18 bases between them. The CDR3 runs to 15 residues. Germline V gene lookup returns CDR1 KGHSY and CDR2 FQNENV. The rearrangement joins TRBV16 to TRBJ1-2, with a possible D match to TRBD1 (6 bases). Specimen: PBMCs or T cells enriched from blood (not recorded which). This TCR derives from a woman aged 50 to 65 who had been exposed to COVID-19. CDR3 amino acids: CASSAEVQGNYGYTF. In DNA form, the CDR3 reads TGTGCCAGCAGCGCAGAGGTACAGGGAAATTATGGCTACACCTTC.